The present TCR beta chain was sequenced within a study of blood T cell repertoires in COVID-19. As for the study in general: Acute and convalescent COVID-19 specimens originated in the United States, Italy and Spain. T cells, B-cell-depleted T cells, or PBMCs supplied cDNA or gDNA.

A few counts support this clone. The CDR3 is 13 amino acids. Trimming took off 6 bases at V and 5 bases at J, with 13 bases between the two ends. Germline V gene lookup returns CDR1 MGHRA and CDR2 YSYEKL. Authors' processing steps: Reference gene primer amplification gave estimated nucleated cell counts. Measured with immunoSEQ multiplex PCR; TCRdb has only the in-frame clones, and not every one. The DNA gave D and trimming, while V, J and clone size come from that table. Among roughly 300,000 clones, approximately 85% were seen once, and the ten largest hold approximately 8.5%. Material for sequencing was peripheral blood. This chain links TRBV4-1 with TRBJ2-5, with a possible D match to TRBD2 (6 bases). The clonotype originates from a man aged 18 to 30 with active or convalescent COVID-19. CDR3 amino acids: CASSRLALETQYF. CDR3 nucleotides: TGCGCCAGCAGTCGTCTAGCGTTGGAGACCCAGTACTTC.